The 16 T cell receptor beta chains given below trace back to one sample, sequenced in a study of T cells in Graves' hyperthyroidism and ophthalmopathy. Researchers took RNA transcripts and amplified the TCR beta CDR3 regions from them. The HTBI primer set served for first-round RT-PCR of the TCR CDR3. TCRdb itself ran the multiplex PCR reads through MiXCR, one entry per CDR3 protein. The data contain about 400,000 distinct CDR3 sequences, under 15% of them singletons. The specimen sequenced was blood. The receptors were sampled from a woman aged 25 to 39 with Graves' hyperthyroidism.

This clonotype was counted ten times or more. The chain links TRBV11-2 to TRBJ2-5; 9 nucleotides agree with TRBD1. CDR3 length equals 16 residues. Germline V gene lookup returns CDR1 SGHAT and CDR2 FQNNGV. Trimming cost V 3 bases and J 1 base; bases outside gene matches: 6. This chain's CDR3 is CASSFGTGSVQETQYF. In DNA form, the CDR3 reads TGTGCCAGCAGCTTCGGGACAGGGAGCGTCCAAGAGACCCAGTACTTC.

The CDR3: CASSLVGGQKNNEQFF. In DNA form, the CDR3 reads TGCGCCAGCAGCTTGGTGGGGGGGCAGAAGAACAATGAGCAGTTCTTC. The V gene is TRBV5-1, the J gene TRBJ2-1; D may be TRBD2 (7 bases). Trimming shortened V by 0 bases and J by 5 bases, and 15 bases separated the two germline ends. From germline, CDR1 is SGHRS and CDR2 YFSETQ. The CDR3 loop spans 16 amino acids.

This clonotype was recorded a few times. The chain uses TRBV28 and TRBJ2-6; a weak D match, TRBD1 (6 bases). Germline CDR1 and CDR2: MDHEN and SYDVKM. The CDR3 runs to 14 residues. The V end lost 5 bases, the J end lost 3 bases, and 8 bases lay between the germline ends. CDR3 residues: CASSGGGGANVLTF. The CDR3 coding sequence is TGTGCCAGCAGTGGGGGCGGTGGGGCCAACGTCCTGACTTTC.

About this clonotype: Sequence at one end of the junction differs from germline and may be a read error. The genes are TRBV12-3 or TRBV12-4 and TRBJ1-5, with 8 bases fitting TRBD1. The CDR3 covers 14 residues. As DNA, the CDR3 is TGTGCCAGCAGCTTAGACAGGGGCGAACAGCCCCAGCATTTT. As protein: CASSLDRGEQPQHF.

Written as DNA, the CDR3 is TGTGCCAGCAAGGCAGGGGGGAACTACGAGCAGTACTTC. Protein sequence: CASKAGGNYEQYF. J is TRBJ2-7 and V is TRBV27; perhaps TRBD1 as D (7 bases). Germline V gene data show CDR1 as MNHEY and CDR2 as SMNVEV (reference sequence). This CDR3 contains 13 residues. Trimming left V 7 bases short and J 3 bases short, with 13 bases between.

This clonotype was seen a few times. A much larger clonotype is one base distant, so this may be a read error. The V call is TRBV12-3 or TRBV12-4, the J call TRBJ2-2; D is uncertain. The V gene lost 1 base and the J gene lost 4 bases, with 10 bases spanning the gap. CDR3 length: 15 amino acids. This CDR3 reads CASSLGLQSTGELFF. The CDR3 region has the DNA TGTGCCAGCAGTTTAGGACTGCAGAGCACCGGGGAGCTGTTTTTT.

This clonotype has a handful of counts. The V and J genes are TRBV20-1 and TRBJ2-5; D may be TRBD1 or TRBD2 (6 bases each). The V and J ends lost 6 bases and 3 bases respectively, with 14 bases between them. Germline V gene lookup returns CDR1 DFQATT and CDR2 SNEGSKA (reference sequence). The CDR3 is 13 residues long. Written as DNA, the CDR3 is TGCAGTGCAAGGAGGGGGATAAAAGAGACCCAGTACTTC. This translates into CSARRGIKETQYF.

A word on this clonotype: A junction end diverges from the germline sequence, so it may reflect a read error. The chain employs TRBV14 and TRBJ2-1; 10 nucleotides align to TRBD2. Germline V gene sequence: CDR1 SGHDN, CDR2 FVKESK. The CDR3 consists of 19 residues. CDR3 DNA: TGTGCCAGCCGCCAAGAAGTGGCACGAGCGGGAGGGTGGTACAATGAGCAGTTCTTC. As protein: CASRQEVARAGGWYNEQFF.

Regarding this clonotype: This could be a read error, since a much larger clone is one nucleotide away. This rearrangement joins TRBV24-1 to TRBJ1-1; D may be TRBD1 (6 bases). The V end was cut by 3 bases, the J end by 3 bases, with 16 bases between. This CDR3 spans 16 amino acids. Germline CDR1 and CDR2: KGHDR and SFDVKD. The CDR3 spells CATSDITKGGDTEAFF. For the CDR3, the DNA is TGTGCCACCAGTGATATCACCAAGGGGGGGGACACTGAAGCTTTCTTT.

Written as DNA, the CDR3 is TGTGCCACCAGTGATTTAATTTTAGAGGAGACTAGCGGGGTGACAGATACGCAGTATTTT. Translation: CATSDLILEETSGVTDTQYF. This chain connects TRBV24-1 to TRBJ2-3, with TRBD2 matching over 11 bases. J was trimmed by 3 bases and V by 1 base; bases with no gene match: 14. CDR1 and CDR2 from the germline V gene are KGHDR and SFDVKD. The CDR3 sequence is 20 residues long.

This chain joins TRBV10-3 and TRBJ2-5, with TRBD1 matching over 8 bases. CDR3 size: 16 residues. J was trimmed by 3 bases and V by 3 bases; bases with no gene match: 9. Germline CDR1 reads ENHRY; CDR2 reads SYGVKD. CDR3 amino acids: CAISDPPDRAEETQYF. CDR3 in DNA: TGTGCCATCAGTGACCCTCCGGACAGGGCTGAAGAGACCCAGTACTTC.

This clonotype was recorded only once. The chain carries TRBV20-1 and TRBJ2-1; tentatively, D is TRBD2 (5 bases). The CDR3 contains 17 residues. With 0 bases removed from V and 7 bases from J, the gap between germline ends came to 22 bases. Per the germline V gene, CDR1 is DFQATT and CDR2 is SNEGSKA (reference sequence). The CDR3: CSARDSAGHRPENEQFF. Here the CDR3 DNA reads TGCAGTGCTAGAGACTCGGCGGGCCACCGTCCCGAGAATGAGCAGTTCTTC.

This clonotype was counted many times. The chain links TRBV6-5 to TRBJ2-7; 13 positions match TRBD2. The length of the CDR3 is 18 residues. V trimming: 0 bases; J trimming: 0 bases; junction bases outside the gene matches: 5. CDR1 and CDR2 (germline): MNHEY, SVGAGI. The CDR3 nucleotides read TGTGCCAGCAGTTACTCGGTCGGGACTAGCGGGAACTCCTACGAGCAGTACTTC. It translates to CASSYSVGTSGNSYEQYF.

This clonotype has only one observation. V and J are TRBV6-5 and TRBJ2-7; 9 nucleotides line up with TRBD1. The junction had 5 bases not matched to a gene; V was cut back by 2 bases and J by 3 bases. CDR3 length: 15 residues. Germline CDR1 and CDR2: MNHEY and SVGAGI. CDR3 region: CASSYDRDRVYEQYF. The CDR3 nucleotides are TGTGCCAGCAGTTACGACCGGGACAGGGTCTACGAGCAGTACTTC.

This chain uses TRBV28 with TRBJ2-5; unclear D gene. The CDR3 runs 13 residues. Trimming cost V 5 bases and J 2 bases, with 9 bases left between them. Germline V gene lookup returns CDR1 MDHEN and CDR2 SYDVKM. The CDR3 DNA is TGTGCCAGCAGTCCCCTCCAGCAAGAGACCCAGTACTTC. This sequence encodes CASSPLQQETQYF.

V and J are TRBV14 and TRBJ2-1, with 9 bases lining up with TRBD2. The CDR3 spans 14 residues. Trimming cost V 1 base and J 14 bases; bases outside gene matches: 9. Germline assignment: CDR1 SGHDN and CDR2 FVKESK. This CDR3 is CASSQGLAGTPKFF. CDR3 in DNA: TGTGCCAGCAGCCAAGGGCTAGCGGGGACCCCTAAGTTCTTC.